The sequence of this T cell receptor (beta chain) was determined in a study of blood T cell repertoires in COVID-19 (TCRdb year 2020). Concerning the study at large: Samples from collaborators originated in the United States, Italy and Spain and spanned both the acute and convalescent phases of COVID-19. The prospective study material was composed of cDNA or gDNA derived from T cells, B-cell-depleted T cells, or PBMCs. The dataset comprised deeply sampled blood TCRbeta repertoires from subjects exposed to, actively infected with, or recovered from COVID-19. The repertoires were made available in a free public database intended to serve as a resource for research on the immune response to SARS-CoV-2. The samples were drawn from the first 160 participants of the ongoing ImmuneRACE study and from 1,254 subjects provided by 6 global collaborators. A de-identified subject ID, COVID-19 status, age in years and sex were almost always included in the sample metadata. Where HLA class I and class II types were available, the types were taken from metadata supplied by the sample provider, not from assay-based typing.

The immunoSEQ Assay, a bias-controlled multiplex PCR, was used to amplify TCRbeta CDR3 regions from genomic DNA. Per the source publication's procedure: Within the assay, amplification of reference gene primers was used to estimate how many nucleated cells each sample contained. Sequence reads were collapsed and filtered to measure the absolute abundance of every unique TCRbeta CDR3 rearrangement. Productive Simpson clonality was computed per sample as the square root of Simpson's diversity index over productive rearrangements. What TCRdb holds here is the immuneACCESS table cut down to in-frame rearrangements. Part of the clones is not present; checked against another copy, under half of the missing clones reflect an unresolved V gene, and the others are unexplained. The DNA was the basis for D and trimming; V, J and clone size are from that table. This sample holds around 46,000 clones; approximately 85% were observed only once. The top ten clones comprise about 15% of the sample.

The collaborating institutions used their own protocols to collect whole blood in K2EDTA tubes. For TCRbeta analysis, collaborators shipped samples in one of three forms: frozen whole blood, isolated PBMCs, or DNA extracted from either of those sample types. Study-wide findings and limitations: The quantity of clinical and demographic metadata differed by source and by participant and was supplied without curation.

CDR1 SGHTA and CDR2 FQGTGA are derived from the germline V gene. The CDR3 runs 15 residues from the cysteine to the phenylalanine. CDR3 DNA is the only sequence kept; it has 45 bases, read in frame from the first base. Trimming accounts for 5 bases at V and 9 bases at J, while the number of junction bases matched to no gene is 6. In regard to this clone: Its antigen specificity is not known. Base qualities are not recorded, but no much larger clone differs from it by a single base.

The sample taken for sequencing was peripheral blood. The rearranged segments are TRBV7-3 and TRBJ2-1, with 14 bases matching TRBD2. The TCR sequence derives from a human donor in a cohort sampled during active COVID-19. The donor label of this sample is uncertain. The base sequence is TGTGCCAGCAGCCCATGGACTAGCGGGGGGAGTGAGCAGTTCTTC. Its translation is CASSPWTSGGSEQFF. The full variable domain, completed from the reference TRBV7-3 and TRBJ2-1 proteins outside the CDR3, reads GAGVSQTPSNKVTEKGKYVELRCDPISGHTALYWYRQSLGQGPEFLIYFQGTGAADDSGLPNDRFFAVRPEGSVSTLKIQRTERGDSAVYLCASSPWTSGGSEQFFGPGTRLTVL.